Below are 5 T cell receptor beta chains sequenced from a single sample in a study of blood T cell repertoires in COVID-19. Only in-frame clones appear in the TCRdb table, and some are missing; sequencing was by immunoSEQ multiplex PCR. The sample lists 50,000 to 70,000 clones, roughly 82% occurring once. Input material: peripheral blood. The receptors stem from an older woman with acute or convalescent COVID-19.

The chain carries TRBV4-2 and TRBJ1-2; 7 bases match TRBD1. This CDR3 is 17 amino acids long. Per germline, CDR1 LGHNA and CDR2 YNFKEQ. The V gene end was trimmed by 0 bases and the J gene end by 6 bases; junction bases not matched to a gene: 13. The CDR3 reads CASSQDSGGKSEDGYTF. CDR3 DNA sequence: TGTGCCAGCAGCCAAGATTCAGGGGGTAAGAGTGAAGATGGCTACACCTTC.

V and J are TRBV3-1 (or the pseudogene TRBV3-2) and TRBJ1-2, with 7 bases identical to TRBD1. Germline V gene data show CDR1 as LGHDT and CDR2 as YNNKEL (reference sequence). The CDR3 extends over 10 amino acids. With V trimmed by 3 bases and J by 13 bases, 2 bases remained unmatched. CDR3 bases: TGTGCCAGCAGCCAGGACAGGATCACCTTC. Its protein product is CASSQDRITF.

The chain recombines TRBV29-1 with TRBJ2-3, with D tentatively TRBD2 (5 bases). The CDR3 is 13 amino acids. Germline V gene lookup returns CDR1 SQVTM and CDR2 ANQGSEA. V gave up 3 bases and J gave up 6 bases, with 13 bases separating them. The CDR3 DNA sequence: TGCAGCGTTGATGTAGAGGGCGCGGATACGCAGTATTTT. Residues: CSVDVEGADTQYF.

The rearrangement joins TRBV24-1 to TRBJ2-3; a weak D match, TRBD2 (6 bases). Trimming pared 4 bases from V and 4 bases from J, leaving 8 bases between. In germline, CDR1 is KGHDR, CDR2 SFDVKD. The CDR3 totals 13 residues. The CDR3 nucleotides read TGTGCCACCAGTGACGGAGGGGCAGATACGCAGTATTTT. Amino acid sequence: CATSDGGADTQYF.

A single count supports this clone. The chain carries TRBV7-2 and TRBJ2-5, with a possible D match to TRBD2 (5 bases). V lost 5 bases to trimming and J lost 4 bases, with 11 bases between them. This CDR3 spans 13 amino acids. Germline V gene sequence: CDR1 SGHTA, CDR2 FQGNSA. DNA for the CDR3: TGTGCCAGCAGCGGACTGCCGCCAGAGACCCAGTACTTC. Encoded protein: CASSGLPPETQYF.